A single TCR beta chain is shown here with its context. Its antigen remains unknown. Next came a second PCR, run for about 7 to 12 cycles, which used a sample-barcoded 5' primer along with a J-beta primer mix. TCRdb ran MiXCR on the 5' RACE reads and lists one entry per CDR3 protein. The repertoire holds about 930,000 distinct CDR3 sequences, with roughly 29% as singletons. This sample is drawn from a study of blood T cells in healthy people across ages. Study findings and constraints: Strong correlation was found linking TCR beta diversity to naive T cell percentage.

Germline CDR1 reads DFQATT; CDR2 reads SNEGSKA (reference sequence). Trimming took off 6 bases at V and 4 bases at J, with 13 bases between the two ends. The CDR3 runs 12 residues. The data also belong to a second study, concerning T cells of mothers and their children. That source reports: In each mother, TCR beta CDR3 reads exceeded 10 million; in each child, they numbered a few million. Whether related or unrelated, pairs show similar shaping of TCR recombination output by thymic selection. It was related mother-child pairs that showed slightly higher overlap than unrelated pairs, without reaching significance.

The specimen was blood. This chain connects TRBV20-1 to TRBJ2-7; D not resolved. The TCR comes from a woman between 35 and 50 years old in good health. CDR3 sequence: CSASDKTYEQYF. The CDR3 DNA follows: TGCAGTGCGTCCGACAAGACATACGAGCAGTACTTC.